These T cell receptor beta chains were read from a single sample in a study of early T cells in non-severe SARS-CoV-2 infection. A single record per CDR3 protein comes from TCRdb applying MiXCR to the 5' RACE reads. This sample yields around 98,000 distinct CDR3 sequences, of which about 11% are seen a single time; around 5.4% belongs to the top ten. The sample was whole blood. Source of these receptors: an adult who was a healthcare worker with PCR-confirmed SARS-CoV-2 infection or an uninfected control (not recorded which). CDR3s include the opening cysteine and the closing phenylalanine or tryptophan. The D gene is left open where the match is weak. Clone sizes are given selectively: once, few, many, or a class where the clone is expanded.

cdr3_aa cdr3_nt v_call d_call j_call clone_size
CASSLDGRTGAFF TGTGCCAGCAGCTTGGATGGACGGACTGGGGCTTTCTTT TRBV7-9 - TRBJ1-1 -
CSARNTEAFF TGCAGTGCTAGAAACACTGAAGCTTTCTTT TRBV20-1 - TRBJ1-1 -
CSASWQPHTGELFF TGCAGTGCTAGTTGGCAACCTCACACCGGGGAGCTGTTTTTT TRBV20-1 - TRBJ2-2 -
CSASRTGDSPLHF TGCAGTGCTAGCCGGACAGGGGATTCACCCCTCCACTTT TRBV20-1 TRBD1 TRBJ1-6 few
CASSSPSRTGGGEQYF TGTGCCAGCAGTAGCCCCTCAAGGACAGGGGGCGGCGAGCAGTACTTC TRBV27 TRBD1 TRBJ2-7 few
CASSLHGASGRAYNEQFF TGTGCCAGCAGCCTCCACGGAGCTAGCGGGAGGGCCTACAATGAGCAGTTCTTC TRBV3-1 TRBD2 TRBJ2-1 few
CSAAWRGNTEAFF TGCAGTGCCGCTTGGCGGGGCAACACTGAAGCTTTCTTT TRBV20-1 - TRBJ1-1 many
CASSQPPPPSPLHF TGTGCCAGCAGCCAGCCGCCACCCCCGTCACCCCTCCACTTT TRBV6-5 - TRBJ1-6 few
CASRLQGYGNTIYF TGTGCCAGCAGGTTACAGGGTTATGGAAACACCATATATTTT TRBV12-3/TRBV12-4 - TRBJ1-3 many
CASSQDVRNKETQYF TGTGCCAGCAGCCAAGATGTGCGGAATAAAGAGACCCAGTACTTC TRBV4-2 - TRBJ2-5 -
CASSRDTETGELFF TGCGCCAGCAGCCGGGATACAGAGACCGGGGAGCTGTTTTTT TRBV5-1 - TRBJ2-2 many
CASSRQNFYNNEQFF TGTGCCAGCAGCCGACAGAATTTTTATAACAATGAGCAGTTCTTC TRBV4-2 - TRBJ2-1 few
CASSVRNEQFF TGTGCCAGCTCCGTGCGGAATGAGCAGTTCTTC TRBV7-2 - TRBJ2-1 few
CASSQDLGNTIYF TGTGCCAGCAGCCAAGATCTGGGAAACACCATATATTTT TRBV3-1 - TRBJ1-3 -
CASSSQSRYEQYF TGTGCCAGCAGCTCGCAGAGCAGGTACGAGCAGTACTTC TRBV7-6 - TRBJ2-7 few
CASSIGRGRGNQPQHF TGTGCCAGTAGTATAGGCAGGGGTCGAGGCAATCAGCCCCAGCATTTT TRBV19 - TRBJ1-5 many
CASSGSAGNTGELFF TGCGCCAGCAGTGGGTCCGCGGGAAACACCGGGGAGCTGTTTTTT TRBV10-1 - TRBJ2-2 -
CASSLAIADTQYF TGCGCCAGCAGCTTAGCTATAGCAGATACGCAGTATTTT TRBV5-1 - TRBJ2-3 many
CASSGNSRLYGYTF TGTGCCAGCAGTGGAAACTCCAGACTCTATGGCTACACCTTC TRBV2 - TRBJ1-2 -
CSVETSVNTEAFF TGCAGCGTGGAGACATCCGTGAACACTGAAGCTTTCTTT TRBV29-1 - TRBJ1-1 -
CASSDGGTQYF TGTGCCAGCAGTGATGGGGGTACGCAGTATTTT TRBV2 - TRBJ2-3 many